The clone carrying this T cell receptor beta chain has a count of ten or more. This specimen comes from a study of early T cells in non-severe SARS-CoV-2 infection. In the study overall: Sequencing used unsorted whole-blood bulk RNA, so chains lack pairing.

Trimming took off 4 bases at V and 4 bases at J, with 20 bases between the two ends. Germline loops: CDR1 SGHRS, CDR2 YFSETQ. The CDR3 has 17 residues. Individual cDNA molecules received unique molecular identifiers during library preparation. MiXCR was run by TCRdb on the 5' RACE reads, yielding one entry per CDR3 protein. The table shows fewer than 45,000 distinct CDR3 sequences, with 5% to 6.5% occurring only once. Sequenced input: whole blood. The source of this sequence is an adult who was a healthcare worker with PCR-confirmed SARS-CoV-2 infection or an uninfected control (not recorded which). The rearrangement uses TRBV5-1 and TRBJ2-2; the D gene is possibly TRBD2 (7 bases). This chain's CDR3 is CASSQFGGGSTTGELFF. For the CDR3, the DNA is TGCGCCAGCAGCCAGTTCGGGGGCGGGAGTACCACCGGGGAGCTGTTTTTT.